Following are 8 T cell receptor beta chains from one sample sequenced in a study of blood T cell repertoires in COVID-19. Assay used: immunoSEQ multiplex PCR; TCRdb lists only in-frame clones, some missing. The table includes a few hundred thousand clones, 85% to 90% detected once. Sequencing input: peripheral blood. The receptor source for this set is a woman in her thirties or forties who had recovered from COVID-19.

The chain recombines TRBV3-1 (or the pseudogene TRBV3-2) with TRBJ2-7; D may be TRBD1 (5 bases). V was clipped by 3 bases and J by 7 bases, with 16 bases between them. Germline lookup yields CDR1 LGHDT and CDR2 YNNKEL (reference sequence). CDR3 size: 14 residues. CDR3 loop: CASSQSTVSSEQYV. In DNA form, the CDR3 reads TGTGCCAGCAGCCAGTCGACAGTGTCCTCGGAGCAGTACGTC.

As to this clone: A junction boundary mismatches the germline segment, possibly from a read error. This chain uses TRBV7-9 with TRBJ1-2, with no clear D. Per germline, CDR1 SEHNR and CDR2 FQNEAQ (reference sequence). The CDR3 is made up of 8 amino acids. The CDR3 loop reads CASSLAHF. The CDR3 region has the DNA TGTGCCAGCAGCTTAGCCCACTTC.

The CDR3, as DNA: TGTGCCAGCAGGATAGCGGGAGGATCCTACAATGAGCAGTTCTTC. It is translated as CASRIAGGSYNEQFF. The chain couples TRBV27 to TRBJ2-1, with 10 bases lining up with TRBD2. The CDR3 is 15 amino acids. J lost 1 base, V lost 6 bases, and 3 bases had no gene match. Germline V gene sequence: CDR1 MNHEY, CDR2 SMNVEV (reference sequence).

This clone was picked up one time. The chain couples TRBV4-3 to TRBJ1-1; D not resolved. With 3 bases removed from V and 3 bases from J, the gap between germline ends came to 8 bases. The V gene's germline CDR1 is LGHNA and CDR2 YSLEER. The length of the CDR3 is 13 residues. The CDR3 loop reads CASSQIRDTEAFF. CDR3 DNA: TGCGCCAGCAGCCAGATCCGGGACACTGAAGCTTTCTTT.

The chain links TRBV3-1 (or the pseudogene TRBV3-2) to TRBJ2-5, with 10 bases aligning to TRBD2. The germline gives CDR1 LGHDT, CDR2 YNNKEL (reference sequence). CDR3 length: 17 residues. V was clipped by 2 bases and J by 5 bases; unmatched bases: 11. The CDR3 region is CASSQSSGGAVGETQYF. The CDR3 DNA reads TGTGCCAGCAGCCAATCCAGCGGGGGGGCCGTTGGGGAGACCCAGTACTTC.

The genes are TRBV20-1 and TRBJ2-3; 8 bases match TRBD2. The CDR3 runs 14 residues. Unmatched junction bases numbered 7, after V lost 3 bases and J lost 5 bases. Per the germline V gene, CDR1 is DFQATT and CDR2 is SNEGSKA (reference sequence). The DNA for the CDR3 is TGCAGTGCTAGTGGGACTAGAGGCGGAGATACGCAGTATTTT. It translates to CSASGTRGGDTQYF.

This chain joins TRBV10-3 and TRBJ1-5; no reliable D call. Trimming shortened V by 3 bases and J by 2 bases, and 2 bases separated the two germline ends. The germline gives CDR1 ENHRY, CDR2 SYGVKD. This CDR3 is 12 amino acids long. CDR3 in DNA: TGTGCCATCAGTGACGGCAATCAGCCCCAGCATTTT. It specifies CAISDGNQPQHF.

The V call is TRBV2, the J call TRBJ2-2; 8 positions match TRBD1. The CDR3 is 15 residues long. V was clipped by 4 bases and J by 0 bases; unmatched bases: 1. From germline, CDR1 is SNHLY and CDR2 FYNNEI. The CDR3 here is CASSADRANTGELFF. The DNA of the CDR3 is TGTGCCAGCAGTGCGGACAGGGCGAACACCGGGGAGCTGTTTTTT.